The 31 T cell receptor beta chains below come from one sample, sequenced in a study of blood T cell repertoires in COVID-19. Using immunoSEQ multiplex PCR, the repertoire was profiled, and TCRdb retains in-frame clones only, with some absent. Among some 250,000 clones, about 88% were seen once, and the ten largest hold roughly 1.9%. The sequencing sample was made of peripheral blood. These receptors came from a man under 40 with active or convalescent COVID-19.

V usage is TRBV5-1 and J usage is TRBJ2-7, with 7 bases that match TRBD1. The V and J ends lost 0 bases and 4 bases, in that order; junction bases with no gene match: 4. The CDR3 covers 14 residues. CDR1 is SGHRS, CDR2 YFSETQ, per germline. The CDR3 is CASSLGGQSYEQYF. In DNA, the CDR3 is TGCGCCAGCAGCTTGGGGGGACAGAGTTACGAGCAGTACTTC.

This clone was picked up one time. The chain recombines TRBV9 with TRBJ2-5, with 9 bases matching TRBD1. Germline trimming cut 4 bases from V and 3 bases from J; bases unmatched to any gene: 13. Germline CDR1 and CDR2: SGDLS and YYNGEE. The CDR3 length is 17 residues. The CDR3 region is CASSKPGQGEWKETQYF. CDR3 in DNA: TGTGCCAGCAGCAAACCGGGACAGGGTGAATGGAAAGAGACCCAGTACTTC.

The DNA for the CDR3 is TGTGCCAGCAGCTTTGCGGCGGGGCGCCACGAGCAGTACTTC. Translated, it gives CASSFAAGRHEQYF. The genes are TRBV5-6 and TRBJ2-7; TRBD2 is a possible D gene (6 bases). The CDR3 is 14 residues long. Looked up from germline, CDR1 is SGHDT and CDR2 is YYEEEE. Trimming stripped 2 bases from V and 5 bases from J, with 14 bases between.

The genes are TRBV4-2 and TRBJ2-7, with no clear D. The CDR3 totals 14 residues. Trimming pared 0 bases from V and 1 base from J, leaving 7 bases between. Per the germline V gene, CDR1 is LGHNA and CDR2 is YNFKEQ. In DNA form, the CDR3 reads TGTGCCAGCAGCCAAGACTTGAGATCCTACGAGCAGTACTTC. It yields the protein CASSQDLRSYEQYF.

The CDR3 reads CASSLGAGQETQYF. As DNA, the CDR3 is TGTGCCAGCAGCTTAGGGGCAGGACAAGAGACCCAGTACTTC. The chain couples TRBV7-9 to TRBJ2-5; D is ambiguous. The V end lost 1 base, the J end lost 2 bases, and 8 bases lay between the germline ends. Germline values: CDR1 SEHNR, CDR2 FQNEAQ (reference sequence). This CDR3 region has 14 residues.

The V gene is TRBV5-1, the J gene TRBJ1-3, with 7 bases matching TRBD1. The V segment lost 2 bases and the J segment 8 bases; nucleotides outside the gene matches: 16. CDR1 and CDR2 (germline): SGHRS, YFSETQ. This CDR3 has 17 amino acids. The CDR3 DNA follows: TGCGCCAGCAGCTTACCCACGACAGGGACCTTCGGAGACACCATATATTTT. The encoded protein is CASSLPTTGTFGDTIYF.

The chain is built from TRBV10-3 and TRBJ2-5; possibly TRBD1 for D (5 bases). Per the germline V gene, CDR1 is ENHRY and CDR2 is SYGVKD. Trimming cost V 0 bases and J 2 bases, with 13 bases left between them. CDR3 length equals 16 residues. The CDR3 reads CAISESGRTGQETQYF. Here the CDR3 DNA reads TGTGCCATCAGTGAGTCCGGTCGTACAGGTCAAGAGACCCAGTACTTC.

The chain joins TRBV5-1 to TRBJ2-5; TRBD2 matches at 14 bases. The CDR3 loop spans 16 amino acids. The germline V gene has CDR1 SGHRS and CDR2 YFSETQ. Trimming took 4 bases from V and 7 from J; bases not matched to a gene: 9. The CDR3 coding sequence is TGCGCCAGCAGCCAGAGAGCGACTAGCGGGGGGGTGACCCAGTACTTC. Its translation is CASSQRATSGGVTQYF. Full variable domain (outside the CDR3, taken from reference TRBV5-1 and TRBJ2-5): KAGVTQTPRYLIKTRGQQVTLSCSPISGHRSVSWYQQTPGQGLQFLFEYFSETQRNKGNFPGRFSGRQFSNSRSEMNVSTLELGDSALYLCASSQRATSGGVTQYFGPGTRLLVL.

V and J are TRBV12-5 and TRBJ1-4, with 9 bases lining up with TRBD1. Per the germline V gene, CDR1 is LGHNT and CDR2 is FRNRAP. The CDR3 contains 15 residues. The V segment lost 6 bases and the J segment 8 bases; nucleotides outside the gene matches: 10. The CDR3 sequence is CASGPGQGSEEKLFF. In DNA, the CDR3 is TGTGCTAGTGGCCCCGGACAGGGGTCAGAAGAAAAACTGTTTTTT.

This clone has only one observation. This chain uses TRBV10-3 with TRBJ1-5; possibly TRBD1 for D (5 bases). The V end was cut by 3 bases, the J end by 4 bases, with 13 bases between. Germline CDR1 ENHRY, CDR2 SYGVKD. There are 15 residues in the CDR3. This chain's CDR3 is CAISDRQRRNQPQHF. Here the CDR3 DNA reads TGTGCCATCAGTGACCGACAGCGAAGAAATCAGCCCCAGCATTTT.

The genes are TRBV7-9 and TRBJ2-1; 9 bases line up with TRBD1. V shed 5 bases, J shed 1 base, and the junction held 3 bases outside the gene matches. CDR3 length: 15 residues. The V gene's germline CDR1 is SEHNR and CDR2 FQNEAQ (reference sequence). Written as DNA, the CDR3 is TGTGCCAGCAGCCAACAGGGGGCGTCCTACAATGAGCAGTTCTTC. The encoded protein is CASSQQGASYNEQFF.

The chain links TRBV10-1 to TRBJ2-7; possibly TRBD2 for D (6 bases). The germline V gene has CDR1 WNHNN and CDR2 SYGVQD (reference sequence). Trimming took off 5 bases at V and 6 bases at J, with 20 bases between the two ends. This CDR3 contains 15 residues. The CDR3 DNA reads TGCGCCAGCAGTTTTGGGAGGCTTCTCGGTCGCGAGCAGTACTTC. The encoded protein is CASSFGRLLGREQYF.

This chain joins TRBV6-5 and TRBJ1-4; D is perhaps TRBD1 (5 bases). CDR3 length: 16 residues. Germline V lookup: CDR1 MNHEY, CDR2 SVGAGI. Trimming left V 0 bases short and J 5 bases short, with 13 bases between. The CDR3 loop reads CASSYSTGGVNEKLFF. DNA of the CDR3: TGTGCCAGCAGTTACTCGACGGGGGGAGTGAATGAAAAACTGTTTTTT.

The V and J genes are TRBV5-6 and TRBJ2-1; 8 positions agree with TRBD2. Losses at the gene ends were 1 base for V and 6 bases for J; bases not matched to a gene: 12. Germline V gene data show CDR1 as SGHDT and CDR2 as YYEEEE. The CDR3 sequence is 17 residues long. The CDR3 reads CASSLRAGGPLANEQFF. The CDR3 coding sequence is TGTGCCAGCAGCTTGAGGGCGGGGGGCCCGTTGGCCAATGAGCAGTTCTTC.

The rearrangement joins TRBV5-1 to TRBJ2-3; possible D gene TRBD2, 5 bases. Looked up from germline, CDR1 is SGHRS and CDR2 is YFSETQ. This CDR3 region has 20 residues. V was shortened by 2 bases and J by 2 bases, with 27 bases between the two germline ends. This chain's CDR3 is CASSFLRGERRSNDTDTQYF. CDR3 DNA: TGCGCCAGCAGCTTCCTGCGAGGCGAGCGGAGATCAAACGACACAGATACGCAGTATTTT.

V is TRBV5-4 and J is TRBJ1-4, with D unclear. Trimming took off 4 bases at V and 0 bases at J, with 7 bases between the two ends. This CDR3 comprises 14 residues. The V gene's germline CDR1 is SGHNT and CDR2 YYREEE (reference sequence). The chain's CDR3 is CASSREATNEKLFF. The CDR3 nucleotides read TGTGCCAGCAGCCGGGAAGCAACTAATGAAAAACTGTTTTTT.

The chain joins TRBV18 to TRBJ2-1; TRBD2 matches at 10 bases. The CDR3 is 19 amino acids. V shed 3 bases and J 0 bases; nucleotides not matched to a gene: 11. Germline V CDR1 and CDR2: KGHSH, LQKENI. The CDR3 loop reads CASSPRNLAGGPSYNEQFF. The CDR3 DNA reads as TGTGCCAGCTCACCCCGAAACTTAGCGGGGGGCCCCTCCTACAATGAGCAGTTCTTC.

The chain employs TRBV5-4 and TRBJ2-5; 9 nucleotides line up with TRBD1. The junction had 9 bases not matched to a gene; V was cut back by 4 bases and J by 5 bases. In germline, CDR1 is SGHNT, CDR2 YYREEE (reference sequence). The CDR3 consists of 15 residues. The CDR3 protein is CASSGAGTGHETQYF. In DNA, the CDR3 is TGTGCCAGCAGCGGGGCCGGGACAGGGCATGAGACCCAGTACTTC.

CDR3 nucleotide sequence: TGTGCCAGCAGCTTTGGAGGGACCGACGAAGCTTTCTTT. It is translated as CASSFGGTDEAFF. The V and J genes are TRBV7-3 and TRBJ1-1, with a tentative D call TRBD1 (5 bases). CDR1 is SGHTA, CDR2 FQGTGA, per germline. The CDR3 is 13 amino acids. V was cut by 3 bases and J by 8 bases, with 13 bases left in between.

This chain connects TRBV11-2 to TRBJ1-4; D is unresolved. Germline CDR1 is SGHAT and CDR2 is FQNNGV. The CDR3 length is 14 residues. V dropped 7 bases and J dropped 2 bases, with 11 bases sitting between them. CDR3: CASTERGTNEKLFF. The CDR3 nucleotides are TGTGCCAGCACCGAACGGGGTACTAATGAAAAACTGTTTTTT.

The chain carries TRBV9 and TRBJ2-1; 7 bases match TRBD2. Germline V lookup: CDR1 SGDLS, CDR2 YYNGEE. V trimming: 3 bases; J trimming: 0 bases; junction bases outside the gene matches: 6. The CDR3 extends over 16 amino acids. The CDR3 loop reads CASSAGGGSSYNEQFF. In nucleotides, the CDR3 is TGTGCCAGCAGCGCCGGCGGGGGTAGCTCCTACAATGAGCAGTTCTTC.

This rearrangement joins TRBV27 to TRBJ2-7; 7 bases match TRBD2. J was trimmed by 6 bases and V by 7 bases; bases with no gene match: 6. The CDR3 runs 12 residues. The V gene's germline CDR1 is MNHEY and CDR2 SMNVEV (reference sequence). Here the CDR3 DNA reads TGTGCCAGCACCGGACTAGGAGGCGAGCAGTACTTC. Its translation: CASTGLGGEQYF.

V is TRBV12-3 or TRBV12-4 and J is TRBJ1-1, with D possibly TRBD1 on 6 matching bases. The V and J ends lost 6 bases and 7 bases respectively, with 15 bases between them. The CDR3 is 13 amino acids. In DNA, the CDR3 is TGTGCCAGCAGGAGGATGGACAGCCATGAAGCTTTCTTT. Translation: CASRRMDSHEAFF.

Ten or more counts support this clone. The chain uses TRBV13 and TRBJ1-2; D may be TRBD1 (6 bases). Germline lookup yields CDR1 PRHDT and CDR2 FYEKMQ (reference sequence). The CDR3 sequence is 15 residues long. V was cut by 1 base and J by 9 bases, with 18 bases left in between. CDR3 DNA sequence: TGTGCCAGCAGCTTAGCCCCGGACAGTTCGGGGAGCTACACCTTC. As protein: CASSLAPDSSGSYTF.

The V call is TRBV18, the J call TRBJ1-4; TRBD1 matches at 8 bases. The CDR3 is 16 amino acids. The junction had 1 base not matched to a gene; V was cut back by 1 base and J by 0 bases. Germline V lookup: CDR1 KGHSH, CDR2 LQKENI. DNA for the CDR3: TGTGCCAGCTCACCACGACAGGGGACAACTAATGAAAAACTGTTTTTT. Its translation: CASSPRQGTTNEKLFF.

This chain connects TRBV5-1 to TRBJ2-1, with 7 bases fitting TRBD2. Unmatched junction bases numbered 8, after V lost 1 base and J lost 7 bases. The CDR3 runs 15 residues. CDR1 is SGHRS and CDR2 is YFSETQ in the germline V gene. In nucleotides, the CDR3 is TGCGCCAGCAGCTTGAGCGGGACTACGATTAATGAGCAGTTCTTC. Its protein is CASSLSGTTINEQFF. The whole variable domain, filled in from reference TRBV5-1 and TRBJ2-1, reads KAGVTQTPRYLIKTRGQQVTLSCSPISGHRSVSWYQQTPGQGLQFLFEYFSETQRNKGNFPGRFSGRQFSNSRSEMNVSTLELGDSALYLCASSLSGTTINEQFFGPGTRLTVL.

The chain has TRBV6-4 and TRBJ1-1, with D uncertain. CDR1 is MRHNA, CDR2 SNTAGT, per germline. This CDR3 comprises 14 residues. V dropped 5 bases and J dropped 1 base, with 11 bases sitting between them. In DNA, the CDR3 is TGTGCCAGCAGTTCGACCCCAGGGAACACTGAAGCTTTCTTT. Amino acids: CASSSTPGNTEAFF.

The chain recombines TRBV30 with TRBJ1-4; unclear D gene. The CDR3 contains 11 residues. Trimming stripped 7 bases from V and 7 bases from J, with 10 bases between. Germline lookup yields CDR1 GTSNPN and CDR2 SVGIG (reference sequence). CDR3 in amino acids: CASAESEKLFF. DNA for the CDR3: TGTGCCTCCGCCGAGAGTGAAAAACTGTTTTTT.

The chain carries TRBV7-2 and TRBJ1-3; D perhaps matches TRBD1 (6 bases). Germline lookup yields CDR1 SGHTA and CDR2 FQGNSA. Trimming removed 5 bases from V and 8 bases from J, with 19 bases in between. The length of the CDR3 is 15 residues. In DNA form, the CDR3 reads TGTGCCAGCAGCCCCCAGGACAGAAAGGCGGACACCATATATTTT. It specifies CASSPQDRKADTIYF.

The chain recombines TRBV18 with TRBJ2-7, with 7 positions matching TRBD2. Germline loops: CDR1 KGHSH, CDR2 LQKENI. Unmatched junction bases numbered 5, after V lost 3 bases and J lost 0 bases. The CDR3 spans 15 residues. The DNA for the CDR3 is TGTGCCAGCTCACCGTTAGGGAGGGGCTCCTACGAGCAGTACTTC. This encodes CASSPLGRGSYEQYF.

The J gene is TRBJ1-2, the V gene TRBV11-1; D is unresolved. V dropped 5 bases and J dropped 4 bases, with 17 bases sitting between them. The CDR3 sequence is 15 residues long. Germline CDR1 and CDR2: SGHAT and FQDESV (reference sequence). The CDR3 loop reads CASSLDRGYAYGYTF. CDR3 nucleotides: TGTGCCAGCAGCCTAGACCGGGGTTATGCCTATGGCTACACCTTC.